The entry that follows covers one T cell receptor beta chain sequence. The antigen is undetermined. The data were obtained in a study of beta chain features in type 1 diabetes. Overall study findings and caveats: All four CD4+ subsets of Type 1 diabetes patients contained TCRB CDR3s that were moderately but significantly shorter.

The CDR3 has 13 residues. V was pared by 5 bases and J by 6 bases, with 5 bases of the junction left unmatched. The germline V gene encodes CDR1 MDHEN and CDR2 SYDVKM. Expressed TCRB transcripts were sequenced, since all the RNA that had been isolated was reverse transcribed. Sequencing was performed with immunoSEQ multiplex PCR; in TCRdb, only in-frame clones are kept and a portion is missing. Of 350,000 to 400,000 clones listed, about 16% are singletons. This sequence originates from a woman aged 18-35 years in good health. The sequenced sample consisted of naive CD4+ T cells from blood. The chain couples TRBV28 to TRBJ2-3, with 7 bases that match TRBD2. In DNA form, the CDR3 reads TGTGCCAGCAGTGGAACTAGCGTGGATACGCAGTATTTT. Translating gives CASSGTSVDTQYF.